The text below deals with one T cell receptor beta chain. The antigen is undetermined. Produced via immunoSEQ multiplex PCR; TCRdb's table is partial and in-frame only. The sample has 29,000 or so clones, 70% seen once. This entry comes from a study of PD-1 blockade in classical Hodgkin lymphoma. The patients all showed relapse after autologous stem cell transplantation, while their brentuximab vedotin exposure varied. Study-wide results and caveats: The baseline diversity of complete responders showed similarity to that of newly diagnosed patients. What caused the repertoire differences, perhaps disease activity or prior therapy, remains undefined. Only CD4+ TCR diversity, not CD8+, had risen significantly by C4D1.

This CDR3 region has 19 residues. This chain uses TRBV21-1 with TRBJ2-1. TRBV21-1 is flagged as a pseudogene. The clonotype was recovered from a human donor with classical Hodgkin lymphoma. Sequencing used peripheral blood mononuclear cells (PBMCs), obtained before the second cycle of nivolumab. The CDR3 loop reads CARIGKNSWTMNSYNEQFF. In DNA, the CDR3 is TGTGCCAGGATAGGTAAAAACAGCTGGACCATGAACTCCTACAATGAGCAGTTCTTC.